This TCR beta chain was recovered during a study of long-term antiretroviral therapy in people with HIV (dated 2022 in TCRdb). For the study in its entirety: Collection of the earliest samples took place about a decade ahead of the 2015 WHO recommendation for immediate ART, at a time when ART was typically delayed until CD4 counts fell. A retrospective serial study tested whether ART initiation and durable HIV suppression were associated with changes in peripheral blood TRB repertoire composition and diversity. A total of roughly 200 cryopreserved PBMC samples came from a few dozen adults with confirmed HIV infection and were collected serially over a mean of roughly 6 years (range 1-12). About 35% of the 30 participants with HIV were female. Test extractions of a monoclonal T-cell line alongside 30 or so polyclonal samples showed no cross-contamination during QIAcube processing.

With regard to this clone: Its antigen target is currently unknown. No much larger clone exists at a distance of one base, and base qualities are not known.

The immunoSEQ hsTCRB v3.0 assay was used at survey level resolution for TRB variable region sequencing. TRB sequencing targeted a depth of about 40,000-50,000 T-cell genomes per sample. TRB libraries were pooled and sequenced on an Illumina MiSeq using a v3 150-cycle kit. The authors' analysis ran thus. Repertoire analysis ran in R within a reproducible Nextflow workflow covering QC, data transformation and analysis. LymphoSeq2, an R package for exploring AIRR-Seq data, was used to implement the custom analyses. After excluding a handful of samples that yielded fewer than 5000 total TRB sequences, approximately 170 HIV repertoires remained for analysis. Of the approximately 190 retained HIV repertoires, under 65 were collected before and around 130 after ART initiation. Each repertoire was downsampled to 5000 TRB nucleotide sequences, and summary statistics were averaged across 100 downsampling iterations. TRB sequences were retained for analysis only if CDR3 regions of at least seven amino acids were present. Diversity was assessed using a clonality score derived from Shannon entropy and using the Gini coefficient. Repertoire networks linked the top 5000 CDR3 amino acid sequences whenever two sequences differed by an edit distance of one. For TRB CDR3 amino acid sequences, GLIPH2 was used to predict antigen specificity groups and MHC restriction. To flag known associations with CMV, EBV, HIV or tissue antigens, CDR3 amino acid sequences were compared against VDJdb and McPAS-TCR. Pre-ART, post-ART and control groups were compared with Wilcoxon signed-rank tests and Holm-Bonferroni correction. The immuneACCESS repertoire file appears here via TCRdb, limited to in-frame rearrangements. These files lack a portion of the clones; in checked studies, under half of the deficit traces to unresolved V genes, and the cause of the others is not known. V and J calls and clone size follow that table, whereas D and trimming were derived from the DNA. The sample has about 25,000 clones on record, 90% to 95% of them singletons. About 10% of the sample comes from the top ten.

Participants were included only if at least one PBMC sample before ART initiation and at least two post-ART samples were available. Every participant with HIV received treatment in the United States of America. Before DNA extraction, cryopreserved samples of roughly 0.9-10 million PBMC were thawed and then washed. At the time of the earliest PBMC sample, participants with HIV were aged between 23 and 54 years. Per participant, PBMC samples came from 1-4 timepoints prior to ART initiation and 2-8 timepoints following ART initiation, for a median of 7 samples. Serial HIV viral load, CD4+ T-cell count, ART history and demographic data were obtained for every participant. Genomic DNA was extracted from unsorted PBMC with a Qiagen kit on a QIAcube, with processing performed in batches of 12 samples. General conclusions and limits of the study: The repertoire was dominated across all time points by expanded TRB clones identified before ART initiation, although this dominance was seen to fluctuate and to decrease in many PLHIV after ART. Samples dated from the mid-2000s to the late 2010s, and the ART regimens used may be less effective than current ones. Because pre-ART samples had limited cell numbers, profiling was done on unsorted PBMC rather than on sorted CD4+ and CD8+ T cells. Because PBMC availability was limited, only the TCR beta chain was sequenced, with no alpha chain pairing. Inferences about post-ART repertoire changes were limited because no data were available on ART adherence, viral resistance or therapy changes. Compared with controls, HIV repertoires had narrower CDR3 length ranges, and the network structure pointed to an antigen-experienced repertoire that shifted only slightly toward naive after ART. Starting ART was linked to a significant rise in TRB diversity, yet even after long-term ART the diversity remained significantly lower than in transplant donor controls.

CDR3 length: 16 amino acids, cysteine to phenylalanine. Only the CDR3 region is kept as DNA, spanning 48 bases read in frame from base 1. V has 3 bases trimmed and J has 5 bases trimmed; junction bases matching no gene number 8. CDR1 is given as MNHEY and CDR2 as SVGAGI, both from the germline V gene. The chain was built from TRBV6-5 and TRBJ2-3; the junction holds 10 bases that match TRBD1. The clonotype was recovered from a woman aged 40 to 50 with HIV. The sample here was unsorted PBMCs, taken 7.6 years after starting antiretroviral therapy. The DNA is TGTGCCAGCAGTTATACCGGGACAGGGGTGGGAGATACGCAGTATTTT. Translation gives CASSYTGTGVGDTQYF.